These 7 T cell receptor beta chains were sequenced from one sample in a study of T cell clusters in autoimmune cytopenias (dated by TCRdb to 2018 to 2020). Sequenced on an Illumina MiSeq. TRB rearrangements were amplified by multiplex PCR using a touch-down protocol with TRB-A and TRB-B primer pools mixed in one tube. Each CDR3 protein sequence appears as one entry after TCRdb reprocessed the reads, and no DNA is included. The sample table records fewer than 7,500 distinct CDR3 sequences. The ten largest clones take up roughly 9.9% of the sample. TRB amplification used 250 ng of peripheral blood genomic DNA, 30,000 to 40,000 genome equivalents, per sample. Separately, the same data were catalogued under a study of T cell repertoires in aging, cancer and after chemotherapy.

Sequencing was done on a sample of peripheral blood. These receptor sequences come from a human donor in good health.

This clonotype is classed as medium-sized by frequency. This chain links TRBV12-3 or TRBV12-4 with TRBJ1-5. The CDR3 has 13 amino acids. The CDR3 region is CASSLGLNQPQHF.

The chain recombines TRBV19 with TRBJ1-5; TCRdb names TRBD1, which stays unverified in the absence of DNA. This CDR3 region has 15 residues. The V gene's germline CDR1 is LNHDA and CDR2 SQIVND (reference sequence). CDR3 region: CASNLGTGDFQPQHF. Full variable domain (missing parts from reference TRBV19 and TRBJ1-5): DGGITQSPKYLFRKEGQNVTLSCEQNLNHDAMYWYRQDPGQGLRLIYYSQIVNDFQKGDIAEGYSVSREKKESFPLTVTSAQKNPTAFYLCASNLGTGDFQPQHFGDGTRLSIL.

This clonotype is labeled medium-sized based on frequency. The V and J genes are TRBV19 and TRBJ2-7; the TCRdb D gene call, TRBD1, has no DNA to confirm it. Germline assignment: CDR1 LNHDA and CDR2 SQIVND (reference sequence). This CDR3 spans 12 amino acids. The CDR3 loop reads CASPGRHTEQYF.

The chain carries TRBV13 and TRBJ2-7. This CDR3 has 12 amino acids. Germline V gene sequence: CDR1 PRHDT, CDR2 FYEKMQ (reference sequence). The CDR3 sequence: CASSLAGYEQYF.

The rearrangement joins TRBV27 to TRBJ1-5. From germline, CDR1 is MNHEY and CDR2 SMNVEV (reference sequence). The CDR3 spans 14 residues. CDR3 amino acids: CASRTKYSNQPQHF.

The chain is built from TRBV5-6 and TRBJ2-5; TCRdb's D gene call, TRBD2, goes unchecked for lack of DNA. The CDR3 totals 15 residues. The germline V gene has CDR1 SGHDT and CDR2 YYEEEE. The CDR3: CASSLVQGRQETQYF.

The J gene is TRBJ1-1, the V gene TRBV7-2. The CDR3 has 13 residues. CDR1 and CDR2 (germline): SGHTA, FQGNSA. The CDR3 sequence is CASSLRAATEAFF. The whole variable domain, filled in from reference TRBV7-2 and TRBJ1-1, reads GAGVSQSPSNKVTEKGKDVELRCDPISGHTALYWYRQSLGQGLEFLIYFQGNSAPDKSGLPSDRFSAERTGGSVSTLTIQRTQQEDSAVYLCASSLRAATEAFFGQGTRLTVV.